The 20 T cell receptor beta chains given below trace back to one sample, sequenced in a study of blood T cells in healthy people across ages. The use of a sample-barcoded 5' primer and a J-beta primer mix characterized a second PCR of 7 to 11 cycles. TCRdb re-called the 5' RACE reads with MiXCR, one entry per CDR3 protein. The sample comprises around 790,000 distinct CDR3 sequences, under 45% of which are singletons, and around 18% rests with the top ten. Sequencing was done on a sample of blood. The receptors shown here come from a man aged 55 to 70 in good health.

This chain joins TRBV20-1 and TRBJ2-3, with D perhaps assigned TRBD1 or TRBD2 (6 bases each). The germline V gene encodes CDR1 DFQATT and CDR2 SNEGSKA (reference sequence). The CDR3 is made up of 15 amino acids. V shed 0 bases and J shed 2 bases, with 12 bases lying between them. CDR3 DNA sequence: TGCAGTGCTAGAGATCTAGGGGGGTTCACAGATACGCAGTATTTT. Its protein is CSARDLGGFTDTQYF.

CDR3: CASSLATGGGKETQYF. The CDR3 DNA follows: TGTGCCAGCAGCTTAGCTACCGGGGGCGGGAAAGAGACCCAGTACTTC. The J gene is TRBJ2-5, the V gene TRBV7-6; either TRBD1 or TRBD2 may fit D (6 bases each). V was clipped by 0 bases and J by 3 bases, with 14 bases between them. This CDR3 has 16 amino acids. Germline values: CDR1 SGHVS, CDR2 FNYEAQ.

The gene calls are TRBV4-3 and TRBJ1-6, with unresolved D. CDR1 is LGHNA and CDR2 is YSLEER in the germline V gene. The CDR3 covers 13 residues. Trimming took off 0 bases at V and 9 bases at J, with 6 bases between the two ends. Written as DNA, the CDR3 is TGCGCCAGCAGCCAAGATCGAACTTCACCCCTCCACTTT. Its translation: CASSQDRTSPLHF.

This clonotype has more than one count but fewer than ten. The chain joins TRBV12-3 or TRBV12-4 to TRBJ2-5, with a weak D call TRBD1 (6 bases). Trimming stripped 1 base from V and 2 bases from J, with 14 bases between. CDR3 size: 16 residues. DNA of the CDR3: TGTGCCAGCAGTTTAGTTCAGGGGTTCGGGCAAGAGACCCAGTACTTC. It specifies CASSLVQGFGQETQYF.

Points on this clonotype: One junction end does not reproduce the germline sequence, and a read error may be involved. This chain links TRBV5-1 with TRBJ2-7; 7 bases align to TRBD2. Germline values: CDR1 SGHRS, CDR2 YFSETQ. This CDR3 contains 13 residues. Here the CDR3 DNA reads TGTGCCGGCAGCTGGGTGGGAGGGAGCGAGCAGTACTTC. This sequence encodes CAGSWVGGSEQYF.

The chain carries TRBV7-8 and TRBJ2-4; maybe TRBD2 (6 bases). The end of the DNA aligns better with TRBJ2-5, so the J call may be wrong. In germline, CDR1 is SGHVS, CDR2 FQNEAQ. The CDR3 has 15 residues. Written as DNA, the CDR3 is TGTGCCAGCAGCTCGCGGGGAAGTGGTCGAGAGACCCAGTACTTC. Its protein product is CASSSRGSGRETQYF.

The chain combines TRBV6-1 with TRBJ2-4, with a possible D match to TRBD1 (6 bases). Judging by the DNA end, TRBJ2-7 fits better; the J call may be wrong. Germline values: CDR1 MNHNS, CDR2 SASEGT. This CDR3 spans 15 amino acids. The CDR3 here is CASSEQPGHLYEQYF. CDR3 nucleotides: TGTGCCAGCAGTGAACAGCCGGGACACCTCTACGAGCAGTACTTC.

The V call is TRBV27, the J call TRBJ2-1, with D unclear. There are 15 residues in the CDR3. The germline V gene encodes CDR1 MNHEY and CDR2 SMNVEV (reference sequence). Trimming left V 5 bases short and J 5 bases short, with 16 bases between. The CDR3 sequence: CASSPWAHGNNEQFF. CDR3 bases: TGTGCCAGCAGTCCTTGGGCACACGGAAACAATGAGCAGTTCTTC.

This clonotype was seen a handful of times. The chain employs TRBV5-1 and TRBJ1-1; no clear D gene. CDR1 is SGHRS and CDR2 is YFSETQ in the germline V gene. Trimming removed 0 bases from V and 1 base from J, with 7 bases in between. The CDR3 has 14 residues. CDR3 sequence: CASSLEKGNTEAFF. For the CDR3, the DNA is TGCGCCAGCAGCTTGGAAAAGGGGAACACTGAAGCTTTCTTT.

The sample holds a few counts of this clonotype. The chain is built from TRBV12-3 or TRBV12-4 and TRBJ2-3, with TRBD2 identical over 12 bases. The length of the CDR3 is 15 residues. V shed 6 bases, J shed 3 bases, and the junction held 4 bases outside the gene matches. Written as DNA, the CDR3 is TGTGCCAGCAGACTTGGACTAGCGGGGACAGATACGCAGTATTTT. The encoded protein is CASRLGLAGTDTQYF.

Only a few counts were recorded for this clonotype. This chain uses TRBV7-9 with TRBJ2-5, with a tentative D call TRBD2 (6 bases). CDR1 and CDR2 from the germline V gene are SEHNR and FQNEAQ (reference sequence). The CDR3 is 12 residues long. The V gene lost 8 bases and the J gene lost 5 bases, with 12 bases spanning the gap. The CDR3 loop reads CASSRGMETQYF. The CDR3 bases are TGTGCCAGCTCGCGGGGAATGGAGACCCAGTACTTC.

The V and J genes are TRBV4-3 and TRBJ2-5, with TRBD2 matching 12 bases. The CDR3 spans 17 residues. V shed 1 base, J shed 11 bases, and the junction held 14 bases outside the gene matches. The V gene's germline CDR1 is LGHNA and CDR2 YSLEER. This CDR3 reads CASSQGHASGGATEQYF. For the CDR3, the DNA is TGCGCCAGCAGCCAAGGGCATGCTAGCGGGGGGGCCACTGAGCAGTACTTC.

This clonotype occurred a few times. CDR3 loop: CASSLEGQGSYF. The DNA for the CDR3 is TGCGCCAGCAGCTTGGAAGGACAGGGCTCGTACTTC. The V gene is TRBV5-1, the J gene TRBJ2-5, with 8 nucleotides matching TRBD1. The germline V gene encodes CDR1 SGHRS and CDR2 YFSETQ. V lost 0 bases to trimming and J lost 13 bases; unmatched junction nucleotides: 5. CDR3 size: 12 residues.

This clonotype has just a few counts. The J gene is TRBJ2-3, the V gene TRBV7-2; 9 bases are a match to TRBD2. The germline V gene encodes CDR1 SGHTA and CDR2 FQGNSA. After removal of 2 bases from V and 2 bases from J, the junction contained 14 bases not matched to a gene. The CDR3 consists of 19 residues. CDR3 region: CASSLYMAGGLSDTDTQYF. The CDR3 coding sequence is TGTGCCAGCAGCTTATACATGGCGGGGGGGCTTTCTGACACAGATACGCAGTATTTT. Using reference TRBV7-2 and TRBJ2-3 for the parts outside the CDR3, the full variable domain is GAGVSQSPSNKVTEKGKDVELRCDPISGHTALYWYRQSLGQGLEFLIYFQGNSAPDKSGLPSDRFSAERTGGSVSTLTIQRTQQEDSAVYLCASSLYMAGGLSDTDTQYFGPGTRLTVL.

With respect to this clonotype: A much larger clonotype is one base distant, so this may be a read error. The chain is built from TRBV5-1 and TRBJ2-4; TRBD2 aligns across 11 bases. TRBJ2-5 matches the DNA end more closely, so the J call is doubtful. The CDR3 sequence is 15 residues long. Germline V gives CDR1 SGHRS, CDR2 YFSETQ. The CDR3 spells CASSQGLAAQETQYF. CDR3 in DNA: TGCGCCAGCAGCCAGGGACTAGCGGCTCAAGAGACCCAGTACTTC.

CDR3 nucleotide sequence: TGTGCCAGCAGTCATGGACTAGCGGGGATGTACCAAGAGACCCAGTACTTC. The encoded protein is CASSHGLAGMYQETQYF. This sequence joins TRBV12-3 or TRBV12-4 and TRBJ2-5; TRBD2 matches at 12 bases. The CDR3 runs 17 residues. J gave up 0 bases and V 5 bases, and 7 bases lay outside the gene matches.

V and J are TRBV25-1 and TRBJ2-1; D possibly corresponds to TRBD1 (6 bases). The V end lost 7 bases, the J end lost 3 bases, and 16 bases lay between the germline ends. The CDR3 extends over 15 amino acids. The germline gives CDR1 MGHDK, CDR2 SYGVNS. The CDR3 DNA is TGTGCCAGCACCTCCACCGGCAGGGGCTACAATGAGCAGTTCTTC. Its translation is CASTSTGRGYNEQFF.

This clonotype turned up a few times. The genes are TRBV7-8 and TRBJ2-1; the match to TRBD2 covers 8 bases. The CDR3 runs to 17 residues. Germline loops: CDR1 SGHVS, CDR2 FQNEAQ. Trimming cost V 5 bases and J 0 bases; bases outside gene matches: 9. The CDR3 DNA follows: TGTGCCAGCAGCCGCTCATCTAGCGGGCGCTCCTACAATGAGCAGTTCTTC. Translation: CASSRSSSGRSYNEQFF.

V is TRBV7-9 and J is TRBJ2-4; D is possibly TRBD1 (5 bases). The CDR3 runs to 13 residues. The V end lost 5 bases, the J end lost 5 bases, and 10 bases lay between the germline ends. Per the germline V gene, CDR1 is SEHNR and CDR2 is FQNEAQ (reference sequence). The CDR3 DNA follows: TGTGCCAGCAGCATAGTAGGGGAAAACATTCAGTACTTC. Amino acid sequence: CASSIVGENIQYF.

The V call is TRBV5-1, the J call TRBJ1-2; D not resolved. The CDR3 spans 14 residues. Germline-derived CDR1 and CDR2 are SGHRS and YFSETQ. Trimming removed 0 bases at V and 2 bases at J, with 8 bases between. In DNA form, the CDR3 reads TGCGCCAGCAGCTTGGTAGCTTTAAACTATGGCTACACCTTC. Protein sequence: CASSLVALNYGYTF.